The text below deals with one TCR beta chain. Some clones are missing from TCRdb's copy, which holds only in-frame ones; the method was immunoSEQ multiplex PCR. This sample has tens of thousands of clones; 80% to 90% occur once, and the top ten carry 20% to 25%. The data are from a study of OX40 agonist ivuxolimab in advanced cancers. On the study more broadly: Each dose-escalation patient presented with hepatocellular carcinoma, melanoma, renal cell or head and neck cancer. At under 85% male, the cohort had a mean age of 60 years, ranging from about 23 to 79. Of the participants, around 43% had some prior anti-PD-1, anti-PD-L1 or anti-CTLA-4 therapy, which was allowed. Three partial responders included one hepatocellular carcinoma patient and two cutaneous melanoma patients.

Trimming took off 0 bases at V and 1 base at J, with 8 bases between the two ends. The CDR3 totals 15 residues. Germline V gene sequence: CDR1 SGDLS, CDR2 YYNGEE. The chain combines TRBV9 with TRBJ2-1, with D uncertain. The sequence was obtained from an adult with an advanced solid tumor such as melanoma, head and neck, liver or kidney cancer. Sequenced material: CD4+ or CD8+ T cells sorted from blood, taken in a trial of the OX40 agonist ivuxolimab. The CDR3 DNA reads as TGTGCCAGCAGCGTAGTCGGATTATCCTACAATGAGCAGTTCTTC. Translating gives CASSVVGLSYNEQFF.